This TCR beta chain appears in the sequencing data of a study of cytomegalovirus exposure and HLA in healthy donors. Study overall: Around 78 million unique TCR sequences came from HLA-typed donors in an early release.

The PCR employed 60 Vbeta primers together with 13 Jbeta primers. This table comes from immunoSEQ multiplex PCR, and its TCRdb copy is limited to in-frame clones, with some not included. The table includes about 130,000 clones, 79% detected once. As to this clone: The antigen is undetermined. Other DNA variants within this sample encode the same CDR3.

Germline V CDR1 and CDR2: SGHRS, YFSETQ. Deletions cut 0 bases from V and 4 bases from J, with 23 bases between. This CDR3 has 18 amino acids. The study, taken as a whole, reports: Earlier findings revealed that most TCR beta V segments proved productive either about 87% or about 30% of the time. Per published accounts, TCR beta sequences correctly predicted the HLA-A and HLA-B alleles of most subjects.

The clonotype comes from a man aged 35 to 55 in good health and CMV-seropositive. This chain links TRBV5-1 with TRBJ2-7; tentatively, D is TRBD2 (6 bases). The sequenced material came from PBMCs. Written as DNA, the CDR3 is TGCGCCAGCAGCTTGGTCCTCCCTGGGGCTAGCGCATTATACGAGCAGTACTTC. It translates to CASSLVLPGASALYEQYF.